The 27 T cell receptor beta chains in this list originate from one sample, sequenced in a study of CD8 T cells in ankylosing spondylitis. For these receptors, no antigen is known. TCRdb redid the calling of the 5' RACE reads with MiXCR, one entry per CDR3 protein. The table has 350,000 to 450,000 distinct CDR3 sequences, about 25% seen once; the top ten hold roughly 1%. General observations from the study: It appeared that ankylosing spondylitis blood was characterized by a TCR beta motif of 8 or 9 highly homologous variants.

The sample consisted of blood, either unsorted or a sorted T cell fraction (not recorded which). These receptors all come from a male donor with ankylosing spondylitis.

This clonotype was counted once. V usage is TRBV5-1 and J usage is TRBJ1-3, with a tentative D call TRBD1 (5 bases). There are 18 residues in the CDR3. V was pared by 1 base and J by 1 base, with 18 bases between. The germline V gene encodes CDR1 SGHRS and CDR2 YFSETQ. Written as DNA, the CDR3 is TGCGCCAGCAGCTTGAGGCTCAGCGATAGGGGTTCTGGAAACACCATATATTTT. The encoded protein is CASSLRLSDRGSGNTIYF.

J is TRBJ2-7 and V is TRBV10-1; D might be TRBD1 (5 bases). The CDR3 spans 16 residues. Between the trimmed V and J ends, which lost 0 bases and 0 bases, there was a span of 12 bases. CDR1 WNHNN and CDR2 SYGVQD come from the germline V gene (reference sequence). In nucleotides, the CDR3 is TGCGCCAGCAGTGAGTCGTCAAGGGGTGGCTCCTACGAGCAGTACTTC. It translates to CASSESSRGGSYEQYF.

This clonotype was observed a handful of times. The chain uses TRBV20-1 and TRBJ1-3, with TRBD1 matching 8 bases. The CDR3 has 14 amino acids. Germline V gene sequence: CDR1 DFQATT, CDR2 SNEGSKA (reference sequence). J lost 9 bases, V lost 0 bases, and 7 bases had no gene match. DNA for the CDR3: TGCAGTGCTAGAGATTTCCAGGGGGCGAGCACCATATATTTT. It codes for CSARDFQGASTIYF.

This rearrangement joins TRBV6-1 to TRBJ1-1, with D tentatively TRBD1 (6 bases). Looked up from germline, CDR1 is MNHNS and CDR2 is SASEGT. This CDR3 contains 15 residues. With 3 bases removed from V and 5 bases from J, the gap between germline ends came to 16 bases. The CDR3 nucleotides are TGTGCCAGCAGTGATAGCAGCGGGGGGCGTACTGAAGCTTTCTTT. Its protein product is CASSDSSGGRTEAFF.

The V and J genes are TRBV5-5 and TRBJ1-5; tentative D call: TRBD1 (5 bases). Trimming removed 4 bases from V and 12 bases from J, with 14 bases in between. The CDR3 runs 12 residues. The germline V gene has CDR1 SGHKS and CDR2 YYEKEE (reference sequence). The CDR3 bases are TGTGCCAGCAGCCTACTAGAGGGGTACCAGCATTTT. As protein: CASSLLEGYQHF.

This clonotype showed up just a few times. The chain couples TRBV20-1 to TRBJ2-3; D tentatively reads TRBD1 or TRBD2 (6 bases each). V was shortened by 4 bases and J by 8 bases, with 16 bases between the two germline ends. Germline CDR1 reads DFQATT; CDR2 reads SNEGSKA (reference sequence). This CDR3 region has 13 residues. Here the CDR3 reads CSATTQGAGTQYF. The CDR3 DNA sequence: TGCAGTGCTACTACACAGGGAGCGGGTACGCAGTATTTT.

This clonotype appeared a few times. This chain's CDR3 is CAISETSDRGGKQFF. The CDR3 bases are TGTGCCATCAGTGAGACTAGCGACCGTGGTGGTAAGCAGTTCTTC. This chain joins TRBV10-3 and TRBJ2-1; 7 bases fit TRBD2. Germline V gives CDR1 ENHRY, CDR2 SYGVKD. The CDR3 runs to 15 residues. V lost 2 bases to trimming and J lost 11 bases; unmatched junction nucleotides: 12.

The chain is built from TRBV11-2 and TRBJ2-2, with D possibly TRBD2 on 6 matching bases. This CDR3 is 15 amino acids long. The germline gives CDR1 SGHAT, CDR2 FQNNGV. Trimming took 3 bases from V and 2 from J, leaving 10 bases between them. The DNA of the CDR3 is TGTGCCAGCAGCTTTACCGGGACTAACACCGGGGAGCTGTTTTTT. It translates to CASSFTGTNTGELFF.

This clonotype has just a few counts. J is TRBJ2-5 and V is TRBV4-2; D uncertain. With 0 bases removed from V and 4 bases from J, the gap between germline ends came to 12 bases. Germline loops: CDR1 LGHNA, CDR2 YNFKEQ. This CDR3 comprises 15 residues. DNA of the CDR3: TGTGCCAGCAGCCAAGACGCTACCTCACGAGAGACCCAGTACTTC. Encoded protein: CASSQDATSRETQYF.

This clonotype was seen a handful of times. This chain joins TRBV9 and TRBJ2-5; 11 positions match TRBD2. V lost 2 bases and J lost 9; bases outside the gene matches: 12. Germline CDR1 reads SGDLS; CDR2 reads YYNGEE. The CDR3 is 16 residues long. The CDR3 DNA reads as TGTGCCAGCAGCGTCGCCGGGACTAGCGGCGTAGGGGCCCAGTACTTC. Translating gives CASSVAGTSGVGAQYF.

This rearrangement joins TRBV4-1 to TRBJ2-3, with 8 bases that match TRBD2. CDR1 and CDR2 (germline): MGHRA, YSYEKL. This CDR3 contains 20 residues. Germline trimming cut 1 base from V and 1 base from J; bases unmatched to any gene: 16. The CDR3: CASSQGKLAEFPRGTDTQYF. The CDR3 nucleotides read TGCGCCAGCAGCCAAGGGAAACTAGCGGAGTTCCCACGAGGCACAGATACGCAGTATTTT.

This chain connects TRBV12-3 or TRBV12-4 to TRBJ2-1; TRBD2 matches at 11 bases. The CDR3 loop spans 15 amino acids. The J segment lost 5 bases and the V segment lost 3 bases, leaving 3 bases of the junction unmatched. The CDR3 nucleotides read TGTGCCAGCAGTTTCCGACTAGCGGGAAACAATGAGCAGTTCTTC. It codes for CASSFRLAGNNEQFF.

The chain employs TRBV20-1 and TRBJ1-1, with 9 positions matching TRBD1. Germline V lookup: CDR1 DFQATT, CDR2 SNEGSKA (reference sequence). V lost 3 bases, J lost 8 bases, and 10 bases stayed unmatched. The length of the CDR3 is 14 residues. As DNA, the CDR3 is TGCAGTGCTAGCCAAACGGACAGGGGCAAAGAAGCTTTCTTT. This codes for CSASQTDRGKEAFF.

The chain employs TRBV20-1 and TRBJ2-1; 8 nucleotides agree with TRBD2. This CDR3 is 14 amino acids long. V gave up 5 bases and J gave up 8 bases; unmatched junction bases: 11. Germline V lookup: CDR1 DFQATT, CDR2 SNEGSKA (reference sequence). The CDR3 spells CSAPHSGSRYEQFF. CDR3 DNA sequence: TGCAGTGCTCCTCACAGCGGGAGTAGGTATGAGCAGTTCTTC.

This clonotype was seen more than once but under ten times. The chain combines TRBV29-1 with TRBJ1-1; D may be TRBD1 (6 bases). Trimming shortened V by 2 bases and J by 0 bases, and 10 bases separated the two germline ends. Germline V gene sequence: CDR1 SQVTM, CDR2 ANQGSEA. This CDR3 is 14 amino acids long. CDR3 region: CSVEPQGMNTEAFF. CDR3 nucleotide sequence: TGCAGCGTTGAACCCCAGGGGATGAACACTGAAGCTTTCTTT.

The genes are TRBV7-2 and TRBJ1-4; 7 bases are a match to TRBD1. The CDR3 has 14 amino acids. In germline, CDR1 is SGHTA, CDR2 FQGNSA. V dropped 7 bases and J dropped 4; count of bases not matched to a gene: 6. The CDR3 here is CASTKGASNEKLFF. For the CDR3, the DNA is TGTGCCAGCACCAAGGGGGCAAGTAATGAAAAACTGTTTTTT.

This clonotype was seen a few times. The chain employs TRBV3-1 and TRBJ2-1; 8 nucleotides align to TRBD2. CDR1 is LGHDT, CDR2 YNNKEL, per germline (reference sequence). V shed 3 bases, J shed 9 bases, and the junction held 19 bases outside the gene matches. This CDR3 comprises 18 residues. CDR3 protein: CASSHTVTRAGAAGEQFF. CDR3 nucleotides: TGTGCCAGCAGCCACACAGTGACTAGAGCGGGAGCGGCGGGTGAGCAGTTCTTC.

This clonotype was picked up a small number of times. Sequence at one end of the junction differs from germline and may be a read error. This chain uses TRBV20-1 with TRBJ1-5; TRBD1 is a possible D gene (5 bases). Germline CDR1 DFQATT, CDR2 SNEGSKA (reference sequence). This CDR3 comprises 13 residues. CDR3 DNA: TGCAGTGCTCTTGGGACTGGCAATCAGCCCCAGCAATTT. Residues: CSALGTGNQPQQF.

The CDR3 protein is CSAREPNNEQFF. CDR3 in DNA: TGCAGTGCTAGAGAGCCCAACAATGAGCAGTTCTTC. The genes are TRBV20-1 and TRBJ2-1; D ambiguous. Germline V gene sequence: CDR1 DFQATT, CDR2 SNEGSKA (reference sequence). This CDR3 contains 12 residues. V dropped 0 bases and J dropped 5 bases, with 5 bases sitting between them.

The chain joins TRBV5-4 to TRBJ2-3; 9 positions match TRBD2. The germline gives CDR1 SGHNT, CDR2 YYREEE (reference sequence). J was trimmed by 3 bases and V by 1 base; bases with no gene match: 6. The CDR3 runs to 16 residues. CDR3 DNA: TGTGCCAGCAGCTTGATAGCGGGAGAGGGTACAGATACGCAGTATTTT. Its protein product is CASSLIAGEGTDTQYF. Full variable domain (outside the CDR3, taken from reference TRBV5-4 and TRBJ2-3): ETGVTQSPTHLIKTRGQQVTLRCSSQSGHNTVSWYQQALGQGPQFIFQYYREEENGRGNFPPRFSGLQFPNYSSELNVNALELDDSALYLCASSLIAGEGTDTQYFGPGTRLTVL.

The chain recombines TRBV5-5 with TRBJ1-6; possible D gene TRBD1, 5 bases. V gave up 3 bases and J gave up 9 bases, with 16 bases separating them. This CDR3 spans 15 amino acids. Per germline, CDR1 SGHKS and CDR2 YYEKEE (reference sequence). CDR3 nucleotide sequence: TGTGCCAGCAGCTCCAGGCCGGGGGAAAGTTCACCCCTCCACTTT. Its protein product is CASSSRPGESSPLHF.

This chain joins TRBV7-2 and TRBJ2-1, with TRBD2 matching 14 bases. The CDR3 has 15 residues. Germline V gene lookup returns CDR1 SGHTA and CDR2 FQGNSA. Trimming cost V 5 bases and J 9 bases; bases outside gene matches: 6. The CDR3 protein is CASSPRLAGGREQFF. CDR3 nucleotide sequence: TGTGCCAGCAGCCCCAGACTAGCGGGAGGGCGTGAGCAGTTCTTC.

This chain connects TRBV5-1 to TRBJ2-7; 9 bases map to TRBD1. The CDR3 totals 14 residues. J was trimmed by 4 bases and V by 4 bases; bases with no gene match: 6. Germline V gives CDR1 SGHRS, CDR2 YFSETQ. The CDR3 DNA reads TGCGCCAGCAGCCCGGGACAGGGCCTTTACGAGCAGTACGTC. Translation: CASSPGQGLYEQYV.

In this sample, this clonotype turned up once. The rearrangement uses TRBV2 and TRBJ2-3; TRBD2 is a possible D gene (6 bases). CDR1 is SNHLY, CDR2 FYNNEI, per germline. Deletions cut 3 bases from V and 6 bases from J, with 13 bases between. The CDR3 extends over 14 amino acids. The CDR3 bases are TGTGCCAGCAGTGAGACTAGTGTTGGCGATACGCAGTATTTT. Its translation is CASSETSVGDTQYF.

The chain carries TRBV11-2 and TRBJ1-5; D not certain. CDR3 length: 18 amino acids. CDR1 is SGHAT and CDR2 is FQNNGV in the germline V gene. V dropped 1 base and J dropped 0 bases, with 16 bases sitting between them. The CDR3 DNA is TGTGCCAGCAGCTTAGGGTTTGGTGCAGAATATAGCAATCAGCCCCAGCATTTT. Translated, it gives CASSLGFGAEYSNQPQHF. The variable domain in full, completed from reference TRBV11-2 and TRBJ1-5, reads EAGVAQSPRYKIIEKRQSVAFWCNPISGHATLYWYQQILGQGPKLLIQFQNNGVVDDSQLPKDRFSAERLKGVDSTLKIQPAKLEDSAVYLCASSLGFGAEYSNQPQHFGDGTRLSIL.

This chain uses TRBV10-3 with TRBJ1-1, with TRBD1 as a possible D gene (5 bases). Germline V gene data show CDR1 as ENHRY and CDR2 as SYGVKD. The CDR3 is 15 residues long. The germline V and J ends were trimmed by 7 bases and 6 bases, with 21 bases remaining between them. The CDR3 region has the DNA TGTGCCATCACCCCGGGGGGTACGGGTAGCGCTGAAGCTTTCTTT. Translating it yields CAITPGGTGSAEAFF.

The V and J genes are TRBV5-1 and TRBJ2-2, with D possibly TRBD1 on 6 matching bases. CDR3 length: 14 amino acids. Trimming removed 3 bases at V and 4 bases at J, with 10 bases between. Germline V gene data show CDR1 as SGHRS and CDR2 as YFSETQ. In nucleotides, the CDR3 is TGCGCCAGCAGCTGGGGGCCGGGCACCGGGGAGCTGTTTTTT. Translation: CASSWGPGTGELFF.